This entry describes one T cell receptor beta chain. Its antigen is not identified. The entry originates in a study of TIL therapy for anti-PD-1-resistant metastatic lung cancer. The overall study: Progressing patients received lymphodepletion, expanded TIL infusion and IL-2. Most patients had lung adenocarcinoma; a handful of tumors were EGFR-mutant, two ALK-rearranged; half smoked currently or formerly. Study results and limitations: TIL clonotype persistence in blood showed no apparent association with response.

The immunoSEQ assay was v3. Clones were read by immunoSEQ multiplex PCR, and TCRdb kept only the in-frame ones, dropping some. This table holds 50,000 or so clones, approximately 79% found once. The CDR3 spans 17 residues. Deletions cut 0 bases from V and 0 bases from J, with 11 bases between. Germline CDR1 is LGHNA and CDR2 is YSLEER. Sample time point: pre-treatment sample, taken before nivolumab and TIL therapy. The V call is TRBV4-3, the J call TRBJ1-4, with D maybe TRBD1 (5 bases). The TCR sequence derives from a woman aged 25 to 80 with non-small cell lung cancer. The specimen comprised blood, sampled at baseline. CDR3 residues: CASSQDFGGATNEKLFF. CDR3 sequence (DNA): TGCGCCAGCAGCCAAGATTTTGGAGGGGCAACTAATGAAAAACTGTTTTTT.